This paragraph covers one T cell receptor (beta chain) sequence. This sample is drawn from a study of cytomegalovirus exposure and HLA in healthy donors. With 60 Vbeta and 13 Jbeta primers, the PCR was carried out. Sequencing used immunoSEQ multiplex PCR; TCRdb keeps in-frame clones, though not all of them. The sample gives 150,000 to 200,000 clones, roughly 80% of which show up once; approximately 3.1% is in the top ten. This TCR derives from a woman in her 40s in good health and CMV-seronegative. The sequenced sample consisted of PBMCs.

CDR3 DNA sequence: TGTGCCAGCAGCCAAGTCTACAAGGGTGCTAGCGGGTTCACAGATACGCAGTATTTT. Translating gives CASSQVYKGASGFTDTQYF. The J gene is TRBJ2-3, the V gene TRBV4-2, with TRBD2 matching 8 bases. The CDR3 runs 19 residues. Per the germline V gene, CDR1 is LGHNA and CDR2 is YNFKEQ. The V and J ends lost 1 base and 2 bases, in that order; junction bases with no gene match: 14.